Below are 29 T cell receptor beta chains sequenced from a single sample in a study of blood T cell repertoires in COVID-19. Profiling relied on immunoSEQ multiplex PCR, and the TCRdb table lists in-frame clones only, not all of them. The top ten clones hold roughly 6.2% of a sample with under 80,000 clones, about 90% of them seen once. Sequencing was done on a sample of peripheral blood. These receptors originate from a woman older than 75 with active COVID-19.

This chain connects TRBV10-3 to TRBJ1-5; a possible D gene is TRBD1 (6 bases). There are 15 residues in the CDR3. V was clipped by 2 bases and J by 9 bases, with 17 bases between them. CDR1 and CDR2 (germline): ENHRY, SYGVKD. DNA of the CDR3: TGTGCCATCAGTGAGGGTGGACAGTTGGGCGGGCCCCAGCATTTT. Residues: CAISEGGQLGGPQHF.

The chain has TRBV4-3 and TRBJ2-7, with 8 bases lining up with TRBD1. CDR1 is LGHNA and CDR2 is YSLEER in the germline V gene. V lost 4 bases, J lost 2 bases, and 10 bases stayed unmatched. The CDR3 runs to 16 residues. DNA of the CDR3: TGCGCCAGCAGCCGAGACCCGGGACAGGCCGCCTACGAGCAGTACTTC. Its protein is CASSRDPGQAAYEQYF.

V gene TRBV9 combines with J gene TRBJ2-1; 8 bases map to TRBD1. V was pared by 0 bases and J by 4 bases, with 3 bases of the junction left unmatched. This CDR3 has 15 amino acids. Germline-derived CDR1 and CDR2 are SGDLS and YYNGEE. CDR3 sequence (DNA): TGTGCCAGCAGCGTAGGACAGGGGATATACAATGAGCAGTTCTTC. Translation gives CASSVGQGIYNEQFF.

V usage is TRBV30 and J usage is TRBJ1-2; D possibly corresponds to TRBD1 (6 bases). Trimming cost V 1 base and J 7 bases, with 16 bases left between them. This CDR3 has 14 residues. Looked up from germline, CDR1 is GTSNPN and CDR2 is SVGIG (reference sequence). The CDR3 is CAWSDTGRGGGYTF. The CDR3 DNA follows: TGTGCCTGGAGTGACACCGGCAGGGGTGGTGGCTACACCTTC. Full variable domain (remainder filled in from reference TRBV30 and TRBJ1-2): SQTIHQWPATLVQPVGSPLSLECTVEGTSNPNLYWYRQAAGRGLQLLFYSVGIGQISSEVPQNLSASRPQDRQFILSSKKLLLSDSGFYLCAWSDTGRGGGYTFGSGTRLTVV.

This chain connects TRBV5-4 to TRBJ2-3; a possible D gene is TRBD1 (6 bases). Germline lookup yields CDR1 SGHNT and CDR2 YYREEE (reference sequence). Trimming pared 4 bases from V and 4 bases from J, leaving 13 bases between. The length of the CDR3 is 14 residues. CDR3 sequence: CASSLQGSADTQYF. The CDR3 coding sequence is TGTGCCAGCAGCCTACAGGGTTCGGCAGATACGCAGTATTTT. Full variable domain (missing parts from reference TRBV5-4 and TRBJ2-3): ETGVTQSPTHLIKTRGQQVTLRCSSQSGHNTVSWYQQALGQGPQFIFQYYREEENGRGNFPPRFSGLQFPNYSSELNVNALELDDSALYLCASSLQGSADTQYFGPGTRLTVL.

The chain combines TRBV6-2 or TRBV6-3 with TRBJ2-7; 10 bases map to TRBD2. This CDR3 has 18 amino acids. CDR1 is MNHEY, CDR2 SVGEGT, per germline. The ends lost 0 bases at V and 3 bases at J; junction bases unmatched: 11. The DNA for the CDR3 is TGTGCCAGCAGTTACTCGAGTAGCGGGAGGCCGTCGGGCTACGAGCAGTACTTC. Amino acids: CASSYSSSGRPSGYEQYF.

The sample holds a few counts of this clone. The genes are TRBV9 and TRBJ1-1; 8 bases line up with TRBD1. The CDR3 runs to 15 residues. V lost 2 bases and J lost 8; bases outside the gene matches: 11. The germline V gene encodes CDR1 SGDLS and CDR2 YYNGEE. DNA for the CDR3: TGTGCCAGCAGCGTCTATCCCGGACAGGGCCTAGAAGCTTTCTTT. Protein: CASSVYPGQGLEAFF.

CDR3 residues: CASSNGPSTDTQYF. DNA of the CDR3: TGTGCCAGCTCCAACGGTCCTAGCACAGATACGCAGTATTTT. This rearrangement joins TRBV18 to TRBJ2-3; no definite D call. The CDR3 loop spans 14 amino acids. V lost 6 bases to trimming and J lost 0 bases, with 10 bases between them. Germline CDR1 reads KGHSH; CDR2 reads LQKENI.

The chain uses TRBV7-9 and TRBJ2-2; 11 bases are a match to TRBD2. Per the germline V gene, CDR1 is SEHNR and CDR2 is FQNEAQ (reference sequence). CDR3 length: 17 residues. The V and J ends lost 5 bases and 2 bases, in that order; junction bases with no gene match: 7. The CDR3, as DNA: TGTGCCAGCAGCCTGAGGACTAGCGGGTACAACACCGGGGAGCTGTTTTTT. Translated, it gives CASSLRTSGYNTGELFF.

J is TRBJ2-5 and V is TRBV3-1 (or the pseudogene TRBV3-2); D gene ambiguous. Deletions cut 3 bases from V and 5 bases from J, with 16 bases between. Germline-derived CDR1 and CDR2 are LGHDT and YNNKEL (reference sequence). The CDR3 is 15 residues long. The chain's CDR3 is CASSQGTPRRETQYF. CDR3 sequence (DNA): TGTGCCAGCAGCCAGGGCACACCCCGAAGGGAGACCCAGTACTTC.

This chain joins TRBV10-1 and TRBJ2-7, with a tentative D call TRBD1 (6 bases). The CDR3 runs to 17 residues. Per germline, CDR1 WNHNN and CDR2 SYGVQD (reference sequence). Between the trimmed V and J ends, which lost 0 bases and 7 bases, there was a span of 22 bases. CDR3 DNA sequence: TGCGCCAGCAGTGAGTCGGGTACAGGGTGGGGACGAGGGGAGCAGTACTTC. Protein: CASSESGTGWGRGEQYF.

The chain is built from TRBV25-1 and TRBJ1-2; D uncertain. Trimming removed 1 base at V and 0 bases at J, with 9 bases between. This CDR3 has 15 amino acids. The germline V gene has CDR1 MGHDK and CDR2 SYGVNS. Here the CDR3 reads CASSEFRGTNYGYTF. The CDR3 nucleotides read TGTGCCAGCAGTGAATTTCGGGGAACTAACTATGGCTACACCTTC.

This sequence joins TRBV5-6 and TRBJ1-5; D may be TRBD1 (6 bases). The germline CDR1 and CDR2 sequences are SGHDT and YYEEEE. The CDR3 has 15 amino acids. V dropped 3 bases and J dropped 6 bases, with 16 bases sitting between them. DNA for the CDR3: TGTGCCAGCAGCTCTAACACAGGGCGGCGTCAGCCCCAGCATTTT. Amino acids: CASSSNTGRRQPQHF.

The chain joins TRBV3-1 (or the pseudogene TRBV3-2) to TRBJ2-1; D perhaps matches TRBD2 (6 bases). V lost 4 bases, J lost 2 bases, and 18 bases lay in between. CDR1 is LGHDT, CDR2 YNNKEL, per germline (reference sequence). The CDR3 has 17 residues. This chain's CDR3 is CASSPSGGLATYNEQFF. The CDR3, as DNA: TGTGCCAGCAGCCCCTCTGGCGGGCTAGCGACCTACAATGAGCAGTTCTTC.

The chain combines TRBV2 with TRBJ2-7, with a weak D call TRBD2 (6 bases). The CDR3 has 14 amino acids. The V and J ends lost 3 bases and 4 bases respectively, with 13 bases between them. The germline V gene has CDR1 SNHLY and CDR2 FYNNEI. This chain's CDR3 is CASSDSRGRYEQYF. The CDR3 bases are TGTGCCAGCAGTGACTCGCGGGGCCGATACGAGCAGTACTTC.

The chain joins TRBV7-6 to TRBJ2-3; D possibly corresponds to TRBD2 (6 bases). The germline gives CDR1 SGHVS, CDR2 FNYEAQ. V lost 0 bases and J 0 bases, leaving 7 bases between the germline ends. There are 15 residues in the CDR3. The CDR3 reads CASSLASGSTDTQYF. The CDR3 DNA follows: TGTGCCAGCAGCTTAGCTAGCGGAAGCACAGATACGCAGTATTTT.

DNA for the CDR3: TGCGCCAGCAGCCAAGCAGCGGGAGGGACCTACGAGCAGTACTTC. It encodes CASSQAAGGTYEQYF. The V call is TRBV4-3, the J call TRBJ2-7, with 10 nucleotides matching TRBD2. Trimming took 1 base from V and 2 from J; bases not matched to a gene: 2. The CDR3 contains 15 residues. Germline V gives CDR1 LGHNA, CDR2 YSLEER.

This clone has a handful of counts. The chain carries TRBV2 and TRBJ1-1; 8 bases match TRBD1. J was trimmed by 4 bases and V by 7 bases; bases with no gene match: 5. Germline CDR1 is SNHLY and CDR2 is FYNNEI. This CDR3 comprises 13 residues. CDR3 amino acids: CASIKQGATEAFF. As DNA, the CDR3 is TGTGCCAGCATAAAGCAGGGGGCCACTGAAGCTTTCTTT.

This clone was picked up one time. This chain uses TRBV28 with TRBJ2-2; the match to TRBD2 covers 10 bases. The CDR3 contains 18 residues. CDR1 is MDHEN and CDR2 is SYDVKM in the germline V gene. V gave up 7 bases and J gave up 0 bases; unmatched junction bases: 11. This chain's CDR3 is CASNSGLADLANTGELFF. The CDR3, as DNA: TGTGCCAGCAACTCCGGACTAGCGGACCTCGCGAACACCGGGGAGCTGTTTTTT.

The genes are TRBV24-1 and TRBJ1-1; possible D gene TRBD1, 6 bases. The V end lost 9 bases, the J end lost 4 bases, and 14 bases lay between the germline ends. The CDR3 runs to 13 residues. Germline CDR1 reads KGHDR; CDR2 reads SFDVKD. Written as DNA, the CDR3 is TGTGCCACCGTGGTGCAAGGGGGCACTGAAGCTTTCTTT. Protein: CATVVQGGTEAFF.

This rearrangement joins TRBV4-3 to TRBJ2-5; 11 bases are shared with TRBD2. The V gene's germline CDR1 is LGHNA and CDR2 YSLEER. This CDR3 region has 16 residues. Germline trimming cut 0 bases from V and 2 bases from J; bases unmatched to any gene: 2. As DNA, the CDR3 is TGCGCCAGCAGCCAAGAAGGGACTAGCGGACAAGAGACCCAGTACTTC. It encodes CASSQEGTSGQETQYF.

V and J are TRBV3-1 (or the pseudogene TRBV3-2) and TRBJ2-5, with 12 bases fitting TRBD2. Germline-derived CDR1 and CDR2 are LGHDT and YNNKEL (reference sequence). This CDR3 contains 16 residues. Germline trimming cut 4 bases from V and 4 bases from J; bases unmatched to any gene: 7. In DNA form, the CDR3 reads TGTGCCAGCAGCCGACAGACTAGCGGGAGTACAGAGACCCAGTACTTC. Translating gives CASSRQTSGSTETQYF.

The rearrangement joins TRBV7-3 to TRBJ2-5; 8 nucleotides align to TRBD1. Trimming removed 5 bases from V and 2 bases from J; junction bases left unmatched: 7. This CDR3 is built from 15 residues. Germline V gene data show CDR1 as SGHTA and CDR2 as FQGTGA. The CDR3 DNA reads TGTGCCAGCAGCGTCGGGACAGGTCGTCAAGAGACCCAGTACTTC. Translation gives CASSVGTGRQETQYF.

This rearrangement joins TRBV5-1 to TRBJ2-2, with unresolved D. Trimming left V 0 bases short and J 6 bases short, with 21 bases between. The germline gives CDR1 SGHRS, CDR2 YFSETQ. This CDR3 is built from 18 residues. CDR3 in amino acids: CASSLASLFRVAAGELFF. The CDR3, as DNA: TGCGCCAGCAGCTTGGCCTCTCTCTTCCGTGTTGCGGCCGGGGAGCTGTTTTTT.

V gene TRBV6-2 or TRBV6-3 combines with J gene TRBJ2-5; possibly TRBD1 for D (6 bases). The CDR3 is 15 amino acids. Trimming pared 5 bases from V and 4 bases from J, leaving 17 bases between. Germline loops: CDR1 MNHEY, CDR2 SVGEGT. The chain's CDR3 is CASSQPEGVGETQYF. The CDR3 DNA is TGTGCCAGCAGTCAACCCGAGGGGGTTGGAGAGACCCAGTACTTC.

CDR3: CASSPAGTGGFYGYTF. CDR3 sequence (DNA): TGTGCCAGCAGTCCCGCGGGGACAGGGGGCTTCTATGGCTACACCTTC. V usage is TRBV28 and J usage is TRBJ1-2; TRBD1 agrees at 12 bases. This CDR3 comprises 16 residues. V was clipped by 5 bases and J by 4 bases; unmatched bases: 8. Germline V gene lookup returns CDR1 MDHEN and CDR2 SYDVKM.

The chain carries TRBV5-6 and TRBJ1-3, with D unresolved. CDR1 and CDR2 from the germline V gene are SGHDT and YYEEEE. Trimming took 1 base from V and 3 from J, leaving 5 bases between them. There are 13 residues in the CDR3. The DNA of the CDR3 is TGTGCCAGCAGCTTGTTCTATGGAAACACCATATATTTT. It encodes CASSLFYGNTIYF.

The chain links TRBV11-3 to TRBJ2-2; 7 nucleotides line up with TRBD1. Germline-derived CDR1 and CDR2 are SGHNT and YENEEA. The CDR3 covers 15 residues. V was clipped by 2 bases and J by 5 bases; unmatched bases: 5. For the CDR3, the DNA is TGTGCCAGCAGCTTACACAGGGGATTTACCGGGGAGCTGTTTTTT. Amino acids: CASSLHRGFTGELFF.

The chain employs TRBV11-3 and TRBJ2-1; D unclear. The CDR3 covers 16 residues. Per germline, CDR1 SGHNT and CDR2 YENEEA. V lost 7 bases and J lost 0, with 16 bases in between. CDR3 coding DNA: TGTGCCAGCACCTTTTACCATTATAGCTCCTACAATGAGCAGTTCTTC. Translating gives CASTFYHYSSYNEQFF.